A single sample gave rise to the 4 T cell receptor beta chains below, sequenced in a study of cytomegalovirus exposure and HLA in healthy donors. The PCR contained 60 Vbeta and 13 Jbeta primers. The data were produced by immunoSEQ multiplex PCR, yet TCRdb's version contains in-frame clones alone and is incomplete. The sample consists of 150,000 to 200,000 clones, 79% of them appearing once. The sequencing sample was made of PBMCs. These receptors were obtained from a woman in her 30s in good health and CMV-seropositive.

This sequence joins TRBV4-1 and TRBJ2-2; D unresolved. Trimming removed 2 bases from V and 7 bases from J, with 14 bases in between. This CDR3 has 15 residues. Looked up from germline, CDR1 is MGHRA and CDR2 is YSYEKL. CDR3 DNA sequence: TGCGCCAGCAGCCAACCCGAGTATACAGACGGGGAGCTGTTTTTT. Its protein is CASSQPEYTDGELFF.

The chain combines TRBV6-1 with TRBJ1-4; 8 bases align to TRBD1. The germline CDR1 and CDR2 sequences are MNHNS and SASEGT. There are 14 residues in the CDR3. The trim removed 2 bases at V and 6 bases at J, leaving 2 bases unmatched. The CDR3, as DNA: TGTGCCAGCAGTGAACAGGGGGCGTATGAAAAACTGTTTTTT. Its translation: CASSEQGAYEKLFF.

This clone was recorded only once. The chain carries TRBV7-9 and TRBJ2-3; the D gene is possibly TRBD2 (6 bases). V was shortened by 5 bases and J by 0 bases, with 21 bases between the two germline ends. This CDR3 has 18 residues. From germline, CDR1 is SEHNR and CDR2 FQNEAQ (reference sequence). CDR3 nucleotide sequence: TGTGCCAGCAGCCCCTTCGCCCGACCTGGGACTAGCACAGATACGCAGTATTTT. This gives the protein CASSPFARPGTSTDTQYF.

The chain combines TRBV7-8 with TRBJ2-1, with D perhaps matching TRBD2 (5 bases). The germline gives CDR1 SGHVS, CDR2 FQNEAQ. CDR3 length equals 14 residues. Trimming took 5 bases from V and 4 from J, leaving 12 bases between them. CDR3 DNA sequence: TGTGCCAGCAGCCGACGACTAAGTTACAATGAGCAGTTCTTC. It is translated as CASSRRLSYNEQFF. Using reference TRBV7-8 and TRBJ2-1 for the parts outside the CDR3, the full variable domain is GAGVSQSPRYKVAKRGQDVALRCDPISGHVSLFWYQQALGQGPEFLTYFQNEAQLDKSGLPSDRFFAERPEGSVSTLKIQRTQQEDSAVYLCASSRRLSYNEQFFGPGTRLTVL.